The 10 T cell receptor beta chains reported below all come from one sample, sequenced in a study of OX40 agonist ivuxolimab in advanced cancers. Profiled with immunoSEQ multiplex PCR; TCRdb holds only in-frame clones, not every one. Here the sample spans roughly 92,000 clones, about 89% being singletons. Sequences were derived from CD4+ or CD8+ T cells sorted from blood, sampled in a trial of the OX40 agonist ivuxolimab. Receptor source: an adult with an advanced solid tumor such as melanoma, head and neck, liver or kidney cancer.

V and J are TRBV5-1 and TRBJ2-3; D ambiguous. This CDR3 is built from 13 residues. CDR1 is SGHRS and CDR2 is YFSETQ in the germline V gene. The germline V and J ends were trimmed by 1 base and 0 bases, with 3 bases remaining between them. The CDR3 here is CASSLTSTDTQYF. For the CDR3, the DNA is TGCGCCAGCAGCTTGACTAGCACAGATACGCAGTATTTT.

The chain employs TRBV29-1 and TRBJ1-1, with D tentatively TRBD1 (5 bases). CDR3 length: 15 amino acids. Germline V gene data show CDR1 as SQVTM and CDR2 as ANQGSEA. The V and J ends lost 1 base and 4 bases respectively, with 16 bases between them. The CDR3 region has the DNA TGCAGCGTTGAAGCACAAAGGGGAGGGAGCACTGAAGCTTTCTTT. This codes for CSVEAQRGGSTEAFF.

This rearrangement joins TRBV30 to TRBJ2-5; D is possibly TRBD1 (5 bases). Trimming pared 8 bases from V and 5 bases from J, leaving 12 bases between. Germline V CDR1 and CDR2: GTSNPN, SVGIG (reference sequence). This CDR3 spans 11 amino acids. The CDR3, as DNA: TGTGCCGGCAGGGTGGAGGAGACCCAGTACTTC. Its protein product is CAGRVEETQYF. The complete variable domain, with remaining parts taken from reference TRBV30 and TRBJ2-5, reads SQTIHQWPATLVQPVGSPLSLECTVEGTSNPNLYWYRQAAGRGLQLLFYSVGIGQISSEVPQNLSASRPQDRQFILSSKKLLLSDSGFYLCAGRVEETQYFGPGTRLLVL.

The V call is TRBV5-1, the J call TRBJ2-7; 8 nucleotides align to TRBD1. V was clipped by 0 bases and J by 1 base; unmatched bases: 3. Per the germline V gene, CDR1 is SGHRS and CDR2 is YFSETQ. The CDR3 is 15 residues long. The CDR3 sequence: CASSLETGDSYEQYF. The CDR3 DNA sequence: TGCGCCAGCAGCTTGGAGACAGGGGATTCCTACGAGCAGTACTTC.

The rearrangement links TRBV18 to TRBJ2-1; either TRBD1 or TRBD2 may fit D (5 bases each). The germline V gene has CDR1 KGHSH and CDR2 LQKENI. The CDR3 spans 15 residues. The V gene lost 0 bases and the J gene lost 5 bases, with 11 bases spanning the gap. The CDR3 nucleotides are TGTGCCAGCTCACCACCCGGGACGGAGAACAATGAGCAGTTCTTC. This codes for CASSPPGTENNEQFF.

V and J are TRBV28 and TRBJ1-2, with 8 bases that match TRBD1. This CDR3 region has 13 residues. In germline, CDR1 is MDHEN, CDR2 SYDVKM. V lost 7 bases and J lost 6; bases outside the gene matches: 7. The CDR3 coding sequence is TGTGCCAGCATCGAACAGGGGGGAGATGGCTACACCTTC. It codes for CASIEQGGDGYTF.

V is TRBV10-2 and J is TRBJ1-6, with no clear D. The CDR3 sequence is 15 residues long. Trimming left V 9 bases short and J 9 bases short, with 21 bases between. Germline CDR1 WSHSY, CDR2 SAAADI. In DNA form, the CDR3 reads TGCGCCAGTAACCTCCGAGGAGAGGATGGTTCACCCCTCCACTTT. This sequence encodes CASNLRGEDGSPLHF.

This clone was seen only a few times. This rearrangement joins TRBV2 to TRBJ2-3; 12 nucleotides agree with TRBD2. CDR3 size: 16 residues. CDR1 SNHLY and CDR2 FYNNEI come from the germline V gene. Trimming at V came to 6 bases and at J to 5 bases, leaving 9 bases not matched to a gene. The CDR3 spells CASRGRLAGEKDTQYF. The CDR3 DNA reads as TGTGCCAGCAGGGGACGACTAGCGGGAGAGAAAGATACGCAGTATTTT. The full variable domain, rest sourced from reference TRBV2 and TRBJ2-3, is EPEVTQTPSHQVTQMGQEVILRCVPISNHLYFYWYRQILGQKVEFLVSFYNNEISEKSEIFDDQFSVERPDGSNFTLKIRSTKLEDSAMYFCASRGRLAGEKDTQYFGPGTRLTVL.

The gene calls are TRBV6-5 and TRBJ1-2; D might be TRBD1 (6 bases). CDR3 length equals 14 residues. Trimming took 0 bases from V and 4 from J, leaving 9 bases between them. Germline V gene sequence: CDR1 MNHEY, CDR2 SVGAGI. The CDR3 spells CASSYSRGAYGYTF. CDR3 nucleotide sequence: TGTGCCAGCAGTTACTCCCGGGGGGCCTATGGCTACACCTTC.

The chain employs TRBV28 and TRBJ2-2; 8 bases map to TRBD2. V was pared by 5 bases and J by 7 bases, with 9 bases of the junction left unmatched. The length of the CDR3 is 15 residues. Per the germline V gene, CDR1 is MDHEN and CDR2 is SYDVKM. CDR3 DNA sequence: TGTGCCAGCAGTGCCACGGGACTAGTGTTCGGGGAGCTGTTTTTT. This encodes CASSATGLVFGELFF.